A single sample gave rise to the 23 T cell receptor beta chains below, sequenced in a study of blood T cell repertoires in COVID-19. Assay: immunoSEQ multiplex PCR; the TCRdb copy retains only in-frame clones and omits some. Of 200,000 or so clones listed, around 80% are singletons. Source material: peripheral blood. These receptors originate from a man in his forties who had recovered from COVID-19.

As DNA, the CDR3 is TGCGCCAGCAGCTTGGTTGATATGGGACTAGCCCGGGGCGAGCAGTACTTC. The encoded protein is CASSLVDMGLARGEQYF. V gene TRBV5-1 combines with J gene TRBJ2-7, with 9 bases aligning to TRBD2. This CDR3 spans 17 amino acids. Germline loops: CDR1 SGHRS, CDR2 YFSETQ. J gave up 6 bases and V 0 bases, and 13 bases lay outside the gene matches. Variable domain in full (rest from reference TRBV5-1 and TRBJ2-7): KAGVTQTPRYLIKTRGQQVTLSCSPISGHRSVSWYQQTPGQGLQFLFEYFSETQRNKGNFPGRFSGRQFSNSRSEMNVSTLELGDSALYLCASSLVDMGLARGEQYFGPGTRLTVT.

The gene calls are TRBV30 and TRBJ1-6, with TRBD1 as a possible D gene (5 bases). CDR1 is GTSNPN and CDR2 is SVGIG in the germline V gene (reference sequence). V was trimmed by 3 bases and J by 3 bases, leaving 6 bases between them. This CDR3 comprises 13 residues. CDR3 residues: CAWRDNYNSPLHF. CDR3 nucleotide sequence: TGTGCCTGGAGGGACAACTATAATTCACCCCTCCACTTT.

Comments on this clone: Within the sample, other DNA sequences also encode this same CDR3. V usage is TRBV13 and J usage is TRBJ1-2; tentative D call: TRBD1 (6 bases). V dropped 1 base and J dropped 3 bases, with 9 bases sitting between them. The CDR3 contains 14 residues. CDR1 is PRHDT and CDR2 is FYEKMQ in the germline V gene (reference sequence). The CDR3 loop reads CASSLVQGHYGYTF. DNA for the CDR3: TGTGCCAGCAGCTTAGTACAGGGCCACTATGGCTACACCTTC.

This clone was detected only a few times. This sequence joins TRBV5-4 and TRBJ1-1, with D possibly being TRBD1 (6 bases). Deletions cut 5 bases from V and 5 bases from J, with 19 bases between. CDR3 length equals 15 residues. The germline V gene encodes CDR1 SGHNT and CDR2 YYREEE (reference sequence). CDR3 nucleotides: TGTGCCAGCAGGCGGGGGGCAGGGATGGGGACTGAAGCTTTCTTT. Translation: CASRRGAGMGTEAFF.

The genes are TRBV5-4 and TRBJ2-7; the D gene is possibly TRBD1 (6 bases). This CDR3 contains 15 residues. Trimming removed 2 bases from V and 9 bases from J, with 21 bases in between. CDR1 and CDR2 (germline): SGHNT, YYREEE (reference sequence). The CDR3 here is CASSLKTGSQVGQYF. CDR3 nucleotide sequence: TGTGCCAGCAGCTTAAAAACAGGGTCCCAAGTCGGGCAGTACTTC.

The rearrangement uses TRBV9 and TRBJ2-1; a possible D gene is TRBD1 (5 bases). Germline assignment: CDR1 SGDLS and CDR2 YYNGEE. Trimming removed 1 base at V and 5 bases at J, with 13 bases between. The length of the CDR3 is 15 residues. CDR3 amino acids: CASSVFQGRHNEQFF. In DNA form, the CDR3 reads TGTGCCAGCAGCGTATTCCAGGGAAGGCACAATGAGCAGTTCTTC.

This chain links TRBV5-4 with TRBJ2-7; the D gene is possibly TRBD1 (7 bases). CDR1 and CDR2 from the germline V gene are SGHNT and YYREEE (reference sequence). The V end was cut by 4 bases, the J end by 3 bases, with 20 bases between. This CDR3 spans 16 amino acids. CDR3 residues: CASSTRQGGGLYEQYF. The CDR3 DNA reads TGTGCCAGCAGCACCAGACAGGGAGGAGGGCTCTACGAGCAGTACTTC.

The V call is TRBV27, the J call TRBJ2-2; 7 positions match TRBD1. The trim removed 7 bases at V and 0 bases at J, leaving 11 bases unmatched. CDR1 and CDR2 from the germline V gene are MNHEY and SMNVEV (reference sequence). This CDR3 contains 17 residues. The CDR3 region has the DNA TGTGCCAGCACCGAACTCCCAGGGGGTCCGAACACCGGGGAGCTGTTTTTT. It encodes CASTELPGGPNTGELFF.

The CDR3: CASSLTPGLAGGNEQFF. For the CDR3, the DNA is TGCGCCAGCAGCTTGACCCCTGGTCTAGCGGGGGGTAATGAGCAGTTCTTC. This chain joins TRBV5-1 and TRBJ2-1; 11 nucleotides match TRBD2. This CDR3 has 17 amino acids. Germline CDR1 and CDR2: SGHRS and YFSETQ. Germline trimming cut 1 base from V and 7 bases from J; bases unmatched to any gene: 10.

The chain employs TRBV5-1 and TRBJ2-1; 12 bases map to TRBD1. The length of the CDR3 is 14 residues. Germline CDR1 and CDR2: SGHRS and YFSETQ. V dropped 6 bases and J dropped 7; count of bases not matched to a gene: 5. The DNA of the CDR3 is TGCGCCAGCAAGGGACAGGGGGCTTTAAATGAGCAGTTCTTC. Its translation is CASKGQGALNEQFF.

The chain combines TRBV27 with TRBJ1-6, with 9 bases that match TRBD1. V lost 6 bases, J lost 0 bases, and 9 bases stayed unmatched. CDR3 length equals 18 residues. CDR1 and CDR2 (germline): MNHEY, SMNVEV (reference sequence). The CDR3 region is CASRSTGTGSSYNSPLHF. CDR3 DNA sequence: TGTGCCAGCAGATCCACCGGGACAGGGAGCTCCTATAATTCACCCCTCCACTTT.

This chain uses TRBV11-2 with TRBJ2-5; D possibly corresponds to TRBD2 (6 bases). Trimming shortened V by 5 bases and J by 1 base, and 14 bases separated the two germline ends. This CDR3 spans 15 amino acids. Germline V gives CDR1 SGHAT, CDR2 FQNNGV. CDR3 sequence: CASSQNSGFQETQYF. As DNA, the CDR3 is TGTGCCAGCAGCCAAAATAGCGGATTCCAAGAGACCCAGTACTTC.

This chain joins TRBV4-1 and TRBJ2-5; tentatively, D is TRBD1 (6 bases). V was clipped by 2 bases and J by 4 bases, with 11 bases between them. This CDR3 comprises 14 residues. Germline V gene data show CDR1 as MGHRA and CDR2 as YSYEKL. The CDR3: CASSQPQGPETQYF. Here the CDR3 DNA reads TGCGCCAGCAGCCAACCACAGGGCCCAGAGACCCAGTACTTC.

This clone is a singleton in its sample. This chain links TRBV11-3 with TRBJ2-1; 10 nucleotides align to TRBD2. The ends lost 5 bases at V and 5 bases at J; junction bases unmatched: 3. The CDR3 consists of 14 residues. Germline CDR1 is SGHNT and CDR2 is YENEEA. The CDR3 nucleotides are TGTGCCAGCAGCGAAACTAGCGGGGACAATGAGCAGTTCTTC. As protein: CASSETSGDNEQFF. Full variable domain (remainder filled in from reference TRBV11-3 and TRBJ2-1): EAGVVQSPRYKIIEKKQPVAFWCNPISGHNTLYWYLQNLGQGPELLIRYENEEAVDDSQLPKDRFSAERLKGVDSTLKIQPAELGDSAVYLCASSETSGDNEQFFGPGTRLTVL.

The chain uses TRBV29-1 and TRBJ2-5; tentative D call: TRBD2 (5 bases). Germline-derived CDR1 and CDR2 are SQVTM and ANQGSEA. CDR3 size: 13 residues. The V end was cut by 4 bases, the J end by 4 bases, with 13 bases between. The CDR3 loop reads CSVVPGSGETQYF. The CDR3 DNA follows: TGCAGCGTTGTTCCGGGGTCTGGAGAGACCCAGTACTTC.

The chain combines TRBV14 with TRBJ2-1, with 12 bases fitting TRBD2. Germline V gene lookup returns CDR1 SGHDN and CDR2 FVKESK. V was clipped by 4 bases and J by 8 bases; unmatched bases: 9. The CDR3 is 16 residues long. In nucleotides, the CDR3 is TGTGCCAGCAGCCCGACTAGCGGGAGAAACAGGGATGAGCAGTTCTTC. The encoded protein is CASSPTSGRNRDEQFF. The complete variable domain, with remaining parts taken from reference TRBV14 and TRBJ2-1, reads EAGVTQFPSHSVIEKGQTVTLRCDPISGHDNLYWYRRVMGKEIKFLLHFVKESKQDESGMPNNRFLAERTGGTYSTLKVQPAELEDSGVYFCASSPTSGRNRDEQFFGPGTRLTVL.

The chain carries TRBV5-1 and TRBJ2-6, with a possible D match to TRBD1 (5 bases). This CDR3 spans 16 amino acids. V was trimmed by 4 bases and J by 7 bases, leaving 18 bases between them. Germline-derived CDR1 and CDR2 are SGHRS and YFSETQ. CDR3 in amino acids: CASSDSTGGVANVLTF. The CDR3 coding sequence is TGCGCCAGCAGCGACTCTACAGGTGGGGTAGCCAACGTCCTGACTTTC.

This sequence joins TRBV14 and TRBJ2-4, with D maybe TRBD1 (5 bases). Germline V gene data show CDR1 as SGHDN and CDR2 as FVKESK. CDR3 length: 13 residues. V dropped 0 bases and J dropped 5 bases, with 5 bases sitting between them. Here the CDR3 DNA reads TGTGCCAGCAGCCAAGACAGGGAAAACATTCAGTACTTC. Encoded protein: CASSQDRENIQYF. The full variable domain, completed using reference TRBV14 and TRBJ2-4, is EAGVTQFPSHSVIEKGQTVTLRCDPISGHDNLYWYRRVMGKEIKFLLHFVKESKQDESGMPNNRFLAERTGGTYSTLKVQPAELEDSGVYFCASSQDRENIQYFGAGTRLSVL.

The CDR3 spells CASSILGGYEQYF. Written as DNA, the CDR3 is TGTGCCAGTAGTATATTGGGGGGCTACGAGCAGTACTTC. This sequence joins TRBV19 and TRBJ2-7; possible D gene TRBD2, 6 bases. Germline values: CDR1 LNHDA, CDR2 SQIVND (reference sequence). The CDR3 has 13 amino acids. Trimming cost V 2 bases and J 3 bases, with 8 bases left between them.

The chain carries TRBV7-2 and TRBJ1-1, with D uncertain. Looked up from germline, CDR1 is SGHTA and CDR2 is FQGNSA. The CDR3 has 18 amino acids. V shed 1 base and J shed 5 bases, with 23 bases lying between them. The CDR3 bases are TGTGCCAGCAGCTTAGAGAGGGTCGCACCCCTAGTGGGAACTGAAGCTTTCTTT. This translates into CASSLERVAPLVGTEAFF.

A few counts support this clone. The CDR3 loop reads CSVDGGGASGANVLTF. DNA for the CDR3: TGCAGCGTTGACGGTGGGGGGGCCTCTGGGGCCAACGTCCTGACTTTC. The J gene is TRBJ2-6, the V gene TRBV29-1; D perhaps matches TRBD2 (7 bases). This CDR3 spans 16 amino acids. Trimming took off 3 bases at V and 0 bases at J, with 12 bases between the two ends. Germline CDR1 is SQVTM and CDR2 is ANQGSEA. Full variable domain (remainder filled in from reference TRBV29-1 and TRBJ2-6): SAVISQKPSRDICQRGTSLTIQCQVDSQVTMMFWYRQQPGQSLTLIATANQGSEATYESGFVIDKFPISRPNLTFSTLTVSNMSPEDSSIYLCSVDGGGASGANVLTFGAGSRLTVL.

The rearrangement links TRBV7-9 to TRBJ2-3, with 8 bases identical to TRBD1. The V gene end was trimmed by 5 bases and the J gene end by 5 bases; junction bases not matched to a gene: 3. Per germline, CDR1 SEHNR and CDR2 FQNEAQ (reference sequence). The length of the CDR3 is 13 residues. CDR3 residues: CASSKQGGDTQYF. CDR3 in DNA: TGTGCCAGCAGCAAACAGGGGGGAGATACGCAGTATTTT.

The chain is built from TRBV5-6 and TRBJ2-7; possibly TRBD1 for D (5 bases). V was clipped by 2 bases and J by 6 bases, with 9 bases between them. Germline loops: CDR1 SGHDT, CDR2 YYEEEE. The CDR3 totals 12 residues. CDR3 bases: TGTGCCAGCAGCTTCCAGGGATTCGAGCAGTACTTC. Translating gives CASSFQGFEQYF.